This T cell receptor beta chain is drawn from a study of cytotoxic CD8 clonotypes in ibrutinib-treated CLL (dated by TCRdb to the early 2020s). Some background on the complete study: The cohort was composed of more than ten relapsed/refractory and fewer than 16 treatment-naive patients; IGHV unmutated status was identified in fewer than 18 patients. Cryopreserved peripheral blood mononuclear cells were obtained prior to treatment, at the time of response, and at either disease progression or sustained remission. All remission and progressive disease samples were collected while patients were still receiving ibrutinib. The response samples were drawn at a median of approximately 11 months into treatment, with a range of roughly 6 to 36 months. Partial responses were observed in roughly 24 patients and complete responses in 2; after a median follow-up of around 68 months, remission was maintained in approximately 14 patients and progression was observed in some 12. Longitudinal samples were available for about 30% of the roughly 90 trial participants. Samples averaged 255,043 productive templates and 80,000 to 100,000 productive rearrangements. Points the paper makes about the study in general: At ibrutinib response clonality went up, during sustained remission it held steady, and at progression it dropped back toward baseline. Public clonotypes were rare and either shrank or stayed stable during treatment, and the rise in clonality at ibrutinib response reflected expansion of private clonotypes. At baseline, clonality was higher than in age-matched healthy donors and showed a strong correlation with circulating CD8+ T-cell counts. Sampling times were not matched between patients in sustained remission and patients whose disease was progressing, and lymph node repertoires were not examined.

The V end gives up 3 bases and the J end 1 base, leaving 4 bases in the junction not matched to a gene. The CDR3 has 16 amino acids, counting the end cysteine and phenylalanine. Left in the record is the CDR3 DNA by itself, 48 bases read in frame from the first base. In the germline V gene, CDR1 corresponds to SGHDN and CDR2 to FVKESK. For TCR beta library preparation, roughly 2 micrograms of genomic DNA were extracted from the cryopreserved PBMCs. Longitudinal blood samples from CLL patients receiving ibrutinib monotherapy were subjected to high-throughput TCR beta sequencing. The patients took part in an open-label, single-center phase 2 trial of ibrutinib monotherapy. Each clonotype received, on average, 10x coverage in deep resolution sequencing performed on a MiSeq, where the target depth lay between 1 in 1 million and 1 in 200,000 T cells. The immunoSEQ hsTCRB Kit was used to generate TCR beta libraries. The study's own analysis went as follows. ImmunoSEQ Data Assistant and ImmunoSEQ Analyzer were used for data analysis, and V, D and J genes were assigned according to IMGT definitions. Clonality, which ranges from 0 to 1, was calculated by subtracting the normalized Shannon entropy of productive rearrangement frequencies from one. Only overrepresented clonotypes making up at least 0.05% of the repertoire of each patient were included in the public clonotype analysis. About a dozen repertoires from age-matched healthy donors, obtained from immuneACCESS, served as clonality controls. The table comes from immuneACCESS by way of TCRdb, which keeps in-frame sequences with V and J called. Part of the clones is missing from these tables; in studies checked, under half for an unresolved V gene and the rest for unknown reasons. The V and J calls and clone size come from that table; D and trimming were worked out from the DNA. This sample gives some 350,000 clones in total; about 64% of them show up just once. The biggest ten clones account for roughly 6% of the sample.

As for this clone: The antigen it binds to is not known. No base qualities exist here, and no much larger clone lies one base off it.

The chain is encoded by TRBV14 joined to TRBJ2-2; TRBD2 aligns with 8 central bases. This clonotype was sampled from a human donor with chronic lymphocytic leukemia. Sequencing used PBMCs, obtained after 36 months of ibrutinib treatment. DNA sequence: TGTGCCAGCAGCCAGGCTAGCGGGCTGAACACCGGGGAGCTGTTTTTT. This is translated as CASSQASGLNTGELFF. Reference TRBV14 and TRBJ2-2 proteins supply the regions before and after the CDR3; the full variable domain is: EAGVTQFPSHSVIEKGQTVTLRCDPISGHDNLYWYRRVMGKEIKFLLHFVKESKQDESGMPNNRFLAERTGGTYSTLKVQPAELEDSGVYFCASSQASGLNTGELFFGEGSRLTVL.